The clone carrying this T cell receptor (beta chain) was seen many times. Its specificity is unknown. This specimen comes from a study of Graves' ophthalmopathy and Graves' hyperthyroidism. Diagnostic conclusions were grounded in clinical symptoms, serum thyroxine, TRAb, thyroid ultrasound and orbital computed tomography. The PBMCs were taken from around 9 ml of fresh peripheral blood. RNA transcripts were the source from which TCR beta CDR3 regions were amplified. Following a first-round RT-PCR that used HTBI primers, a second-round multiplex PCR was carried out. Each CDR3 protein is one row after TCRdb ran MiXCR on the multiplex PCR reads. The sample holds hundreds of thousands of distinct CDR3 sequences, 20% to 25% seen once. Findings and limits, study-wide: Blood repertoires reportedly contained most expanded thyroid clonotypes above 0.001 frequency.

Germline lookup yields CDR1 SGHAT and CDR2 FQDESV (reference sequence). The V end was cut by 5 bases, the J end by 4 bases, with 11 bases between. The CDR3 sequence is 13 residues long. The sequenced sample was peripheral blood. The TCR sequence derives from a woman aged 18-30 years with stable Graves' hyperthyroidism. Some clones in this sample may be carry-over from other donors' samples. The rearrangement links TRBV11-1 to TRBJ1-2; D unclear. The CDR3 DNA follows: TGTGCCAGCAGCCCCCGGCTGACCTATGGCTACACCTTC. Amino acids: CASSPRLTYGYTF.